The 16 T cell receptor beta chains listed next were all sequenced from one sample in a study of blood T cell repertoires in COVID-19. Sequenced by immunoSEQ multiplex PCR; TCRdb stores in-frame clones only, minus some. Among roughly 200,000 clones listed, roughly four fifths were seen once. Material: PBMCs or T cells enriched from blood (not recorded which). These receptors were obtained from a man aged 40-50 years who had recovered from COVID-19.

This chain links TRBV18 with TRBJ1-3, with D possibly being TRBD1 (5 bases). This CDR3 contains 17 residues. Germline CDR1 KGHSH, CDR2 LQKENI. V lost 0 bases and J 0 bases, leaving 12 bases between the germline ends. For the CDR3, the DNA is TGTGCCAGCTCACCACCGGGAGGGGTTAGCTCTGGAAACACCATATATTTT. Encoded protein: CASSPPGGVSSGNTIYF. The complete variable domain, with remaining parts taken from reference TRBV18 and TRBJ1-3, reads NAGVMQNPRHLVRRRGQEARLRCSPMKGHSHVYWYRQLPEEGLKFMVYLQKENIIDESGMPKERFSAEFPKEGPSILRIQQVVRGDSAAYFCASSPPGGVSSGNTIYFGEGSWLTVV.

The V call is TRBV19, the J call TRBJ1-4, with TRBD1 as a possible D gene (5 bases). The CDR3 covers 14 residues. Germline loops: CDR1 LNHDA, CDR2 SQIVND (reference sequence). The germline V and J ends were trimmed by 6 bases and 4 bases, with 12 bases remaining between them. The chain's CDR3 is CASRAGWGNEKLFF. The CDR3 nucleotides read TGTGCCAGTAGGGCAGGGTGGGGTAATGAAAAACTGTTTTTT.

The CDR3 spells CASNPTVGPSYNSPLHF. CDR3 DNA: TGCGCCAGCAACCCGACAGTAGGGCCGTCCTATAATTCACCCCTCCACTTT. This chain uses TRBV10-1 with TRBJ1-6; tentatively, D is TRBD1 (5 bases). V was shortened by 7 bases and J by 1 base, with 17 bases between the two germline ends. The germline V gene has CDR1 WNHNN and CDR2 SYGVQD (reference sequence). This CDR3 has 17 amino acids.

CDR3 DNA sequence: TGTGCCAGCAGCTTGGATACAGGGCCTGAGGGCTACACCTTC. Translating it yields CASSLDTGPEGYTF. The gene calls are TRBV5-4 and TRBJ1-2; possible D gene TRBD1, 6 bases. CDR1 and CDR2 from the germline V gene are SGHNT and YYREEE (reference sequence). With 0 bases removed from V and 8 bases from J, the gap between germline ends came to 14 bases. The length of the CDR3 is 14 residues.

V is TRBV5-6 and J is TRBJ2-1; 11 bases align to TRBD2. With 2 bases clipped from V and 10 bases from J, the junction kept 8 bases outside the gene matches. This CDR3 region has 15 residues. The germline gives CDR1 SGHDT, CDR2 YYEEEE. As DNA, the CDR3 is TGTGCCAGCAGCTTAATGACTAGCGGGGTGGGGGAGCAGTTCTTC. As protein: CASSLMTSGVGEQFF.

This chain joins TRBV11-2 and TRBJ2-5; TRBD2 matches at 7 bases. Germline V gene lookup returns CDR1 SGHAT and CDR2 FQNNGV. The CDR3 totals 16 residues. Trimming at V came to 5 bases and at J to 3 bases, leaving 12 bases not matched to a gene. The CDR3 nucleotides are TGTGCCAGCAGCCTTACCCCTAGCGGACTAAAAGAGACCCAGTACTTC. Residues: CASSLTPSGLKETQYF. The full variable domain, completed using reference TRBV11-2 and TRBJ2-5, is EAGVAQSPRYKIIEKRQSVAFWCNPISGHATLYWYQQILGQGPKLLIQFQNNGVVDDSQLPKDRFSAERLKGVDSTLKIQPAKLEDSAVYLCASSLTPSGLKETQYFGPGTRLLVL.

This clone came up once. The gene calls are TRBV28 and TRBJ2-5; D is unclear. The CDR3 has 13 amino acids. Germline V gene data show CDR1 as MDHEN and CDR2 as SYDVKM. V shed 1 base and J shed 1 base, with 4 bases lying between them. The CDR3 nucleotides are TGTGCCAGCAGTTTATTCAGCCAAGAGACCCAGTACTTC. It translates to CASSLFSQETQYF.

In its sample, this clone was seen once. The chain couples TRBV19 to TRBJ2-6; TRBD1 matches at 7 bases. From germline, CDR1 is LNHDA and CDR2 SQIVND (reference sequence). This CDR3 spans 15 amino acids. Trimming took 5 bases from V and 3 from J; bases not matched to a gene: 4. This CDR3 reads CASSETGIGANVLTF. For the CDR3, the DNA is TGTGCCAGTAGTGAGACAGGGATTGGGGCCAACGTCCTGACTTTC.

CDR3 coding DNA: TGTGCCAGCTCACGCGGCGGGGGGAGAGGCACTGAAGCTTTCTTT. Translated, it gives CASSRGGGRGTEAFF. The V gene is TRBV18, the J gene TRBJ1-1; the D gene is possibly TRBD1 (5 bases). CDR3 length: 15 residues. Germline loops: CDR1 KGHSH, CDR2 LQKENI. V was shortened by 4 bases and J by 4 bases, with 16 bases between the two germline ends.

The chain recombines TRBV19 with TRBJ1-1, with TRBD1 identical over 7 bases. J gave up 11 bases and V 6 bases, and 9 bases lay outside the gene matches. Germline CDR1 is LNHDA and CDR2 is SQIVND (reference sequence). CDR3 length: 12 amino acids. Here the CDR3 DNA reads TGTGCCAGTAGGACAGGGTACGGGGAGGCTTTCTTT. Amino acid sequence: CASRTGYGEAFF.

The gene calls are TRBV7-9 and TRBJ2-1, with TRBD2 matching over 14 bases. V lost 5 bases and J lost 9; bases outside the gene matches: 9. The V gene's germline CDR1 is SEHNR and CDR2 FQNEAQ (reference sequence). The CDR3 is 16 amino acids. CDR3 sequence reads: CASSPKGLAGVSEQFF. Written as DNA, the CDR3 is TGTGCCAGCAGCCCAAAGGGACTAGCGGGAGTCAGTGAGCAGTTCTTC.

For the CDR3, the DNA is TGCGCCAGCAGCAGCCAGACAGCTAACTATGGCTACACCTTC. Amino acid sequence: CASSSQTANYGYTF. The V call is TRBV5-1, the J call TRBJ1-2, with D possibly being TRBD1 (5 bases). Per the germline V gene, CDR1 is SGHRS and CDR2 is YFSETQ. The CDR3 extends over 14 amino acids. V was shortened by 4 bases and J by 0 bases, with 10 bases between the two germline ends.

The genes are TRBV9 and TRBJ2-4; D is possibly TRBD1 (5 bases). The CDR3 is made up of 16 amino acids. Germline V lookup: CDR1 SGDLS, CDR2 YYNGEE. With 3 bases removed from V and 5 bases from J, the gap between germline ends came to 18 bases. As DNA, the CDR3 is TGTGCCAGCAGCGAGCAGGGTTGGGGTAGGGAAAACATTCAGTACTTC. This encodes CASSEQGWGRENIQYF.

The chain carries TRBV19 and TRBJ1-2, with D unclear. Germline V CDR1 and CDR2: LNHDA, SQIVND (reference sequence). The CDR3 covers 13 residues. V lost 7 bases and J lost 0, with 9 bases in between. CDR3 nucleotides: TGTGCCAGTAAGGAGTATTCTAACTATGGCTACACCTTC. It specifies CASKEYSNYGYTF.

CDR3 sequence: CASSLAGQGNEQYF. The CDR3, as DNA: TGCGCCAGCAGCTTGGCCGGACAGGGCAACGAGCAGTACTTC. The chain uses TRBV5-1 and TRBJ2-7, with 8 nucleotides matching TRBD1. In germline, CDR1 is SGHRS, CDR2 YFSETQ. The CDR3 covers 14 residues. Trimming cost V 0 bases and J 5 bases; bases outside gene matches: 4. Combining the CDR3 with reference TRBV5-1 and TRBJ2-7 gives the whole variable domain KAGVTQTPRYLIKTRGQQVTLSCSPISGHRSVSWYQQTPGQGLQFLFEYFSETQRNKGNFPGRFSGRQFSNSRSEMNVSTLELGDSALYLCASSLAGQGNEQYFGPGTRLTVT.

This chain links TRBV9 with TRBJ2-7, with 8 bases fitting TRBD1. CDR3 length: 16 amino acids. CDR1 is SGDLS and CDR2 is YYNGEE in the germline V gene. Unmatched junction bases numbered 8, after V lost 0 bases and J lost 3 bases. The CDR3 loop reads CASSVGLGTGGYEQYF. CDR3 DNA sequence: TGTGCCAGCAGCGTAGGCTTGGGGACAGGAGGCTACGAGCAGTACTTC.